This T cell receptor beta chain is drawn from a study of regulatory and conventional T cells in RAG deficiency. Overall study: In hypomorphic RAG CID or atypical SCID, autoimmunity is frequently associated. Study results and limitations: Sorted Omenn CD25-high CD127-low cells may not be bona fide Tregs. Shannon entropy fell and Simpson indices rose in RAG-deficient patients.

Sequencing was performed with immunoSEQ multiplex PCR; in TCRdb, only in-frame clones are kept and a portion is missing. Of more than 5,000 clones listed, roughly 92% were seen once; the top ten hold 40% to 60%. The germline V and J ends were trimmed by 7 bases and 2 bases, with 3 bases remaining between them. The length of the CDR3 is 12 residues. Germline V CDR1 and CDR2: MGHDK, SYGVNS. With regard to this clone: Its antigen is currently unknown.

The source material was CD8+ T cells sorted from blood. The V and J genes are TRBV25-1 and TRBJ2-6; D is uncertain. This receptor was identified in a human donor with RAG deficiency presenting as severe combined immunodeficiency. The CDR3 DNA reads TGTGCCAGCACAGCTGGGGCCAACGTCCTGACTTTC. Translation gives CASTAGANVLTF.